This T cell receptor (beta chain) derives from a study of glioma-infiltrating T cells. Study outcomes and limitations: A blood CDR3 motif signature was depleted in highly divergent patients. Gliomas, especially low-grade, showed above-expected tissue-blood divergence; non-neoplastic patients showed below.

Germline V gene data show CDR1 as MGHRA and CDR2 as YSYEKL. Trimming took 0 bases from V and 4 from J, leaving 26 bases between them. CDR3 length: 20 residues. TCR alpha and beta CDR3 regions were amplified from RNA using iRepertoire nested multiplex PCR. MiXCR, applied by TCRdb to the multiplex PCR reads, yields one record per CDR3 protein. Of 300,000 to 400,000 distinct CDR3 sequences in the sample, 41% were seen once. Remarks on this clonotype: Its specificity is unknown.

The sequence was collected from a human donor with low-grade glioma or glioblastoma, undergoing nonglioma brain surgery, or in good health (not recorded which). The chain carries TRBV4-1 and TRBJ2-3, with D possibly matching TRBD2 (6 bases). Sample: glioma tissue, nonneoplastic brain tissue, or PBMCs (not recorded which). The CDR3 spells CASSQDHPTFGVTGADTQYF. In DNA, the CDR3 is TGCGCCAGCAGCCAAGATCACCCCACCTTTGGGGTGACGGGGGCAGATACGCAGTATTTT.